This is a list of T cell receptor beta chains from one sample in a study of CD8 T cells in Susac syndrome. TCRdb fed the immunoSEQ multiplex PCR reads into MiXCR, producing one record per CDR3 protein. The sample records 150,000 to 200,000 distinct CDR3 sequences, 85% to 95% being singletons. Sequencing was done on a sample of CD4+ T cells from PBMCs. These receptors were obtained from a human donor with Susac syndrome. Both conserved end residues are part of each CDR3. The D gene is left open where the match is weak.

TGTGCCAGCATCCTGCGGACTAGCGGGAGTAGTGACACCGGGGAGCTGTTTTTT,CASILRTSGSSDTGELFF,TRBJ2-2,TRBD2,TRBV11-2
TGTGCCAGCAGCCGCGAAGGGGCCACCTACAATGAGCAGTTCTTC,CASSREGATYNEQFF,TRBJ2-1,-,TRBV7-8
TGTGCCACCAGGGGGGCGGGTTCCTACAATGAGCAGTTCTTC,CATRGAGSYNEQFF,TRBJ2-1,-,TRBV15
TGCGCCAGCAGCCAATCCCGGGCCAGGGTCACTGAAGCTTTCTTT,CASSQSRARVTEAFF,TRBJ1-1,-,TRBV4-3
TGTGCCAGCAGCTTAAATGAAGAAAAACTGTTTTTT,CASSLNEEKLFF,TRBJ1-4,-,TRBV7-2
TGCAGTGCTAGAGAGACAGCCCAAGAGACCCAGTACTTC,CSARETAQETQYF,TRBJ2-5,-,TRBV20-1
TGTGCCAGCAGCTCTTCCCCGGGAAACACAGATACGCAGTATTTT,CASSSSPGNTDTQYF,TRBJ2-3,-,TRBV11-2
TGCAGTGCTAGTCAGGGGGCCGGAACTGAAGCTTTCTTT,CSASQGAGTEAFF,TRBJ1-1,TRBD1,TRBV20-1
TGTGCCAGCAGCGACAGGATTGGGACTGAAGCTTTCTTT,CASSDRIGTEAFF,TRBJ1-1,-,TRBV6-1
TGCAGCGGGGGACTAGCGGGCGGCACAGATACGCAGTATTTT,CSGGLAGGTDTQYF,TRBJ2-3,TRBD2,TRBV29-1
TGTGCCTGGAGTGTACTGGGGTTGTACACTGAAGCTTTCTTT,CAWSVLGLYTEAFF,TRBJ1-1,-,TRBV30
TGCGCCAGCAGCCCCCTCCGGGCCATGGCAATCGATGAGCAGTTCTTC,CASSPLRAMAIDEQFF,TRBJ2-1,-,TRBV4-1